Following are 14 T cell receptor beta chains from one sample sequenced in a study of shared clonotypes between healthy human individuals (dated by TCRdb to about 2020). Library creation used the immunoSEQ multiplex PCR assay. Imported from immuneACCESS, the table was reduced by TCRdb to in-frame sequences with V and J called. These copies leave out some clones; in studies compared against another copy, an unresolved V gene accounts for under half, and the cause of the remainder is not known. This sample comprises 850,000 to 1,200,000 clones, roughly 70% of them detected only once. About 1.5% of the sample rests with the top ten. Sequenced material: memory CD4+ T cells sorted from blood. The cell subset or site label for this specimen denotes: CD45RA-negative fraction. Receptor source: a man younger than 35 in good health.

The gene calls are TRBV2 and TRBJ1-1, with a weak D call TRBD1 (5 bases). Germline CDR1 SNHLY, CDR2 FYNNEI. This CDR3 has 14 residues. Trimming took off 7 bases at V and 5 bases at J, with 17 bases between the two ends. CDR3 DNA: TGTGCCAGCATATCCCCGGGGCTAAAGACTGAAGCTTTCTTT. This sequence encodes CASISPGLKTEAFF.

This clone showed up just once. The rearrangement links TRBV10-3 to TRBJ1-1, with 7 bases aligning to TRBD1. Losses at the gene ends were 6 bases for V and 4 bases for J; bases not matched to a gene: 8. The germline V gene has CDR1 ENHRY and CDR2 SYGVKD. There are 14 residues in the CDR3. The CDR3 bases are TGTGCCATCAGGTCCGAGGGGGCGAGCACTGAAGCTTTCTTT. Translated, it gives CAIRSEGASTEAFF.

The CDR3 DNA reads TGTGCCAGTAGTCGTAGACAGATTGGGGACACTGAAGCTTTCTTT. This gives the protein CASSRRQIGDTEAFF. The chain combines TRBV19 with TRBJ1-1; tentative D call: TRBD1 (5 bases). This CDR3 contains 15 residues. V lost 5 bases to trimming and J lost 3 bases, with 16 bases between them. CDR1 and CDR2 from the germline V gene are LNHDA and SQIVND (reference sequence).

V is TRBV5-1 and J is TRBJ2-1, with D possibly matching TRBD2 (6 bases). V was cut by 4 bases and J by 9 bases, with 20 bases left in between. The CDR3 sequence is 15 residues long. Germline V gives CDR1 SGHRS, CDR2 YFSETQ. Here the CDR3 reads CASSAGTALAVEQFF. CDR3 nucleotides: TGCGCCAGCAGCGCCGGGACTGCATTAGCGGTTGAGCAGTTCTTC.

This clone was counted many times. The gene calls are TRBV5-1 and TRBJ1-1; D is possibly TRBD1 (6 bases). Trimming stripped 1 base from V and 1 base from J, with 8 bases between. The CDR3 has 14 residues. Germline CDR1 and CDR2: SGHRS and YFSETQ. The DNA for the CDR3 is TGCGCCAGCAGCTTGACCAGGGGGAACACTGAAGCTTTCTTT. Translating it yields CASSLTRGNTEAFF.

The chain links TRBV6-1 to TRBJ2-3, with a possible D match to TRBD1 (6 bases). Germline V lookup: CDR1 MNHNS, CDR2 SASEGT. The CDR3 has 15 residues. The V end lost 6 bases, the J end lost 3 bases, and 16 bases lay between the germline ends. The CDR3 region has the DNA TGTGCCAGCAGGGCCCAGGACAGACCAACAGATACGCAGTATTTT. It is translated as CASRAQDRPTDTQYF.

The genes are TRBV27 and TRBJ2-3, with unresolved D. Trimming removed 7 bases at V and 4 bases at J, with 9 bases between. Germline V gene sequence: CDR1 MNHEY, CDR2 SMNVEV (reference sequence). CDR3 size: 12 residues. As DNA, the CDR3 is TGTGCCAGCATTGGGTTCCCAGATACGCAGTATTTT. Translated: CASIGFPDTQYF.

This clone showed up just a few times. This chain links TRBV5-4 with TRBJ1-2; 8 bases map to TRBD1. The germline V gene encodes CDR1 SGHNT and CDR2 YYREEE (reference sequence). V lost 5 bases to trimming and J lost 8 bases; unmatched junction nucleotides: 14. This CDR3 comprises 15 residues. The CDR3 DNA reads TGTGCCAGCAGGGGGACAGGAGGGGGCTTCGGAGGCTACACCTTC. This translates into CASRGTGGGFGGYTF.

V usage is TRBV5-6 and J usage is TRBJ2-7; TRBD1 matches at 10 bases. The CDR3 length is 17 residues. Germline CDR1 and CDR2: SGHDT and YYEEEE. J was trimmed by 2 bases and V by 3 bases; bases with no gene match: 11. Here the CDR3 DNA reads TGTGCCAGCAGCTCGGGACAGGGGTTACTTTGGCCCTACGAGCAGTACTTC. It is translated as CASSSGQGLLWPYEQYF.

This clone was found a few times. This chain links TRBV5-4 with TRBJ1-1; D is unclear. CDR3 length: 14 residues. CDR1 is SGHNT, CDR2 YYREEE, per germline (reference sequence). The ends were cut back, 4 bases at V and 0 bases at J, with 10 bases in the middle. DNA for the CDR3: TGTGCCAGCAGCCCACAGCCAATGAACACTGAAGCTTTCTTT. Encoded protein: CASSPQPMNTEAFF.

The V call is TRBV18, the J call TRBJ1-5; TRBD1 is a possible D gene (5 bases). The CDR3 spans 13 residues. V lost 3 bases, J lost 6 bases, and 9 bases lay in between. From germline, CDR1 is KGHSH and CDR2 LQKENI. The CDR3 protein is CASSPQGSQPQHF. As DNA, the CDR3 is TGTGCCAGCTCACCGCAGGGAAGTCAGCCCCAGCATTTT.

There are a few counts of this clone. This chain links TRBV4-1 with TRBJ1-4; tentatively, D is TRBD1 (5 bases). CDR1 is MGHRA and CDR2 is YSYEKL in the germline V gene. The V gene lost 4 bases and the J gene lost 8 bases, with 17 bases spanning the gap. The CDR3 sequence is 15 residues long. The CDR3 protein is CASSREAVWGEKLFF. DNA of the CDR3: TGCGCCAGCAGCCGCGAGGCGGTTTGGGGCGAAAAACTGTTTTTT.

Worth noting for this clone: The sample contains more than one DNA sequence encoding this CDR3. This chain uses TRBV9 with TRBJ1-6; 7 positions agree with TRBD1. Germline V CDR1 and CDR2: SGDLS, YYNGEE. V lost 3 bases to trimming and J lost 8 bases; unmatched junction nucleotides: 5. The CDR3 loop spans 14 amino acids. CDR3 in DNA: TGTGCCAGCAGCGCCCGGGACAGAGATTCACCCCTCCACTTT. This translates into CASSARDRDSPLHF.

The genes are TRBV29-1 and TRBJ1-2, with unresolved D. V shed 3 bases and J shed 4 bases, with 18 bases lying between them. This CDR3 spans 15 amino acids. CDR1 is SQVTM and CDR2 is ANQGSEA in the germline V gene. CDR3 protein: CSVDRSGDPRYGYTF. The CDR3 bases are TGCAGCGTTGACCGCAGCGGAGACCCTCGCTATGGCTACACCTTC.